One and the same sample provided the 8 T cell receptor beta chains below, sequenced in a study of OX40 agonist ivuxolimab in advanced cancers. Data came from immunoSEQ multiplex PCR; TCRdb stores just in-frame clones and leaves some out. The top ten clones hold approximately 5% of a sample with 40,000 to 45,000 clones, roughly nine tenths of them seen once. The material sequenced was CD4+ or CD8+ T cells sorted from blood, taken in a trial of the OX40 agonist ivuxolimab. The receptors come from an adult with an advanced solid tumor such as melanoma, head and neck, liver or kidney cancer.

This clone showed up just once. The V and J genes are TRBV6-4 and TRBJ1-6, with TRBD1 as a possible D gene (5 bases). V was cut by 10 bases and J by 3 bases, with 22 bases left in between. The length of the CDR3 is 17 residues. Germline V gene lookup returns CDR1 MRHNA and CDR2 SNTAGT. This CDR3 is CAKNAGSRRGYNSPLHF. DNA for the CDR3: TGTGCCAAGAATGCGGGGTCGAGAAGGGGCTATAATTCACCCCTCCACTTT.

The chain combines TRBV21-1 with TRBJ2-3; TRBD2, the D gene given by the table, was not confirmed from the DNA. TRBV21-1 is a recognized pseudogene. The CDR3 sequence is 15 residues long. CDR3 sequence reads: CASNGLAVLTDTQYF. CDR3 in DNA: TGTGCCAGCAACGGACTAGCGGTACTCACAGATACGCAGTATTTT.

The chain links TRBV19 to TRBJ2-7, with D maybe TRBD2 (6 bases). V was cut by 3 bases and J by 0 bases, with 15 bases left in between. Germline V CDR1 and CDR2: LNHDA, SQIVND (reference sequence). This CDR3 comprises 16 residues. The CDR3 nucleotides are TGTGCCAGTAGTATGCGGGGCGGAACCCCCTCCTACGAGCAGTACTTC. This codes for CASSMRGGTPSYEQYF.

The rearrangement uses TRBV11-2 and TRBJ1-5, with a weak D call TRBD1 (6 bases). This CDR3 contains 14 residues. V gave up 4 bases and J gave up 5 bases, with 12 bases separating them. Per the germline V gene, CDR1 is SGHAT and CDR2 is FQNNGV. The CDR3 loop is CASSYSGGDQPQHF. CDR3 DNA sequence: TGTGCCAGCAGCTACTCGGGGGGCGATCAGCCCCAGCATTTT.

The chain carries TRBV4-2 and TRBJ2-7, with D uncertain. The CDR3 has 15 residues. Germline V gene sequence: CDR1 LGHNA, CDR2 YNFKEQ. The V end was cut by 0 bases, the J end by 1 base, with 10 bases between. Here the CDR3 reads CASSQDRLISYEQYF. For the CDR3, the DNA is TGTGCCAGCAGCCAAGACAGGTTGATTTCCTACGAGCAGTACTTC.

V is TRBV5-6 and J is TRBJ1-4, with 12 bases identical to TRBD1. The CDR3 contains 15 residues. Germline loops: CDR1 SGHDT, CDR2 YYEEEE. V dropped 2 bases and J dropped 7; count of bases not matched to a gene: 3. CDR3 sequence: CASSFGTGGVEKLFF. CDR3 nucleotides: TGTGCCAGCAGCTTCGGGACAGGGGGCGTTGAAAAACTGTTTTTT. Drawing the rest from reference TRBV5-6 and TRBJ1-4, the complete variable domain is DAGVTQSPTHLIKTRGQQVTLRCSPKSGHDTVSWYQQALGQGPQFIFQYYEEEERQRGNFPDRFSGHQFPNYSSELNVNALLLGDSALYLCASSFGTGGVEKLFFGSGTQLSVL.

The J gene is TRBJ1-5, the V gene TRBV19, with D possibly being TRBD1 (5 bases). The germline V and J ends were trimmed by 7 bases and 5 bases, with 12 bases remaining between them. The V gene's germline CDR1 is LNHDA and CDR2 SQIVND (reference sequence). The CDR3 covers 13 residues. CDR3 bases: TGTGCCAGTACACATGGAGGGGATCAGCCCCAGCATTTT. Its translation: CASTHGGDQPQHF.

The chain is built from TRBV19 and TRBJ2-7; 7 positions match TRBD1. The CDR3 spans 18 residues. The ends lost 5 bases at V and 3 bases at J; junction bases unmatched: 19. CDR1 is LNHDA, CDR2 SQIVND, per germline (reference sequence). CDR3 DNA: TGTGCCAGTAGTTCATGGGCGTCCGACAGGGCCGGTCTCTACGAGCAGTACTTC. Translation: CASSSWASDRAGLYEQYF.